This TCR beta chain was retrieved from a study of blood T cells in healthy people across ages. Through a sample-barcoded 5' primer and a J-beta primer mix, a second PCR was run for roughly 6 to 12 cycles. In TCRdb, the 5' RACE reads were re-called with MiXCR into one record per CDR3 protein. Of 1.5 million or so distinct CDR3 sequences listed, about 45% are singletons. The sample holds one count of this clonotype. The ends were cut back, 1 base at V and 2 bases at J, with 9 bases in the middle. Germline values: CDR1 MDHEN, CDR2 SYDVKM. CDR3 length equals 14 residues. The sequence came from a woman between 18 and 30 years old in good health. Sequenced material: blood. V is TRBV28 and J is TRBJ2-7; D is uncertain. CDR3 DNA sequence: TGTGCCAGCAGTTTATTAGGAATTGCCTACGAGCAGTACTTC. Amino acid sequence: CASSLLGIAYEQYF.